The present T cell receptor (beta chain) was sequenced within a study of blood T cell repertoires in COVID-19. On the study more broadly: Whether acute or convalescent, the COVID-19 samples came from the United States, Italy and Spain. PBMCs, B-cell-depleted T cells, or T cells provided the cDNA or gDNA that made up the material.

The V gene end was trimmed by 2 bases and the J gene end by 0 bases; junction bases not matched to a gene: 4. The germline V gene has CDR1 ENHRY and CDR2 SYGVKD. The CDR3 length is 17 residues. Original processing methods: Reference gene primer amplification in the assay estimated nucleated cell counts. TCRdb keeps only in-frame clones here, not all; method: immunoSEQ multiplex PCR. Clone size and V and J calls were adopted from that table, with D and trimming inferred from the DNA. This sample has 250,000 to 300,000 clones; about 89% occur once, and the top ten carry around 2%. This TCR was sampled from a man between 50 and 59 years old with acute or convalescent COVID-19. The sequencing sample was made of peripheral blood. The V call is TRBV10-3, the J call TRBJ2-7; 13 bases line up with TRBD2. CDR3 coding DNA: TGTGCCATCAGTGAGACGGGACTAGCGGGGAGCTCCTACGAGCAGTACTTC. It codes for CAISETGLAGSSYEQYF.